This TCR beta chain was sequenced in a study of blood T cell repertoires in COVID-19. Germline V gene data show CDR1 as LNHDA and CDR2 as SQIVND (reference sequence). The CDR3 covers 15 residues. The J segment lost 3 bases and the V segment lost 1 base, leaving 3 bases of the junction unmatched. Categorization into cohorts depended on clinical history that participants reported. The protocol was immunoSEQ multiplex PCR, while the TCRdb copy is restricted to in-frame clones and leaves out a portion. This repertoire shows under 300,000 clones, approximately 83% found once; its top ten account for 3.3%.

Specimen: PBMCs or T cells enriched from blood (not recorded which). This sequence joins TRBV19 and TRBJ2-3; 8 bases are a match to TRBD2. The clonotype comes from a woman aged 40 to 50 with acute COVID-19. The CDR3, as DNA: TGTGCCAGTAGTATAGGAGGACTAGCAACAGATACGCAGTATTTT. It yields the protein CASSIGGLATDTQYF. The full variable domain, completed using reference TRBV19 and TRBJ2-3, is DGGITQSPKYLFRKEGQNVTLSCEQNLNHDAMYWYRQDPGQGLRLIYYSQIVNDFQKGDIAEGYSVSREKKESFPLTVTSAQKNPTAFYLCASSIGGLATDTQYFGPGTRLTVL.